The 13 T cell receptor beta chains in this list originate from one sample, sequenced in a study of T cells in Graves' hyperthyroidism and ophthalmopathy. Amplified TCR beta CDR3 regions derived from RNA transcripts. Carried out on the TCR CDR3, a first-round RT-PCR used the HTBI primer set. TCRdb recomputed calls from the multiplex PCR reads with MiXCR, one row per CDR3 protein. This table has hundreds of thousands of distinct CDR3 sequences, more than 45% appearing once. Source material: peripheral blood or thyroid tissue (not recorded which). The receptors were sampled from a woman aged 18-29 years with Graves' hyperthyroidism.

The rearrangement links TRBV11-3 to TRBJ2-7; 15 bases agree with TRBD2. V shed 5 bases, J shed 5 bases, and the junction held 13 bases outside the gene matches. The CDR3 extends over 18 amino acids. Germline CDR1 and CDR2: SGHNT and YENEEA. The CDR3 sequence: CASSGRTSGRASVDEQYF. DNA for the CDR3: TGTGCCAGCAGCGGGCGGACTAGCGGGAGGGCCTCGGTCGACGAGCAGTACTTC.

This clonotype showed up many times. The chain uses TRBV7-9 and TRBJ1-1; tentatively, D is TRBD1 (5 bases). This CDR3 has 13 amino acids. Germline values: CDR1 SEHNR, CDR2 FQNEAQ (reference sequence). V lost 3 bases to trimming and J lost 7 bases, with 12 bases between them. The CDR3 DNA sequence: TGTGCCAGCAGCTTCCCCCTTGACAGTGAAGCTTTCTTT. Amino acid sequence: CASSFPLDSEAFF.

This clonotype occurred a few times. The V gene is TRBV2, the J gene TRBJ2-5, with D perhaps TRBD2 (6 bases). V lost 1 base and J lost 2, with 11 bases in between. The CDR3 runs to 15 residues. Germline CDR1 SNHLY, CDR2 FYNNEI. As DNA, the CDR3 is TGTGCCAGCAGTGAAGGGGGAGGACGTCAAGAGACCCAGTACTTC. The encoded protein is CASSEGGGRQETQYF.

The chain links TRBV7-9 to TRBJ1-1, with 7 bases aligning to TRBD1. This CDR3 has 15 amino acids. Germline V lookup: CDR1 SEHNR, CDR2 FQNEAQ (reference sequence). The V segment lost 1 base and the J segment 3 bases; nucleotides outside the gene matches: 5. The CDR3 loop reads CASSLEGTGDTEAFF. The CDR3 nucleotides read TGTGCCAGCAGCTTAGAAGGTACAGGGGACACTGAAGCTTTCTTT.

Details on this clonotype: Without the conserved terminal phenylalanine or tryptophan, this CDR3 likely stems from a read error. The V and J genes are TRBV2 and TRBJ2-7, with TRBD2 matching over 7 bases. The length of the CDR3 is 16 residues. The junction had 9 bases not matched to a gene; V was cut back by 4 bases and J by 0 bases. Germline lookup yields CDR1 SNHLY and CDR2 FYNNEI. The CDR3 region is CASSVLEGGSSYEQYL. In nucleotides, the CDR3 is TGTGCCAGCAGTGTTCTTGAGGGAGGGAGCTCCTACGAGCAGTACCTC.

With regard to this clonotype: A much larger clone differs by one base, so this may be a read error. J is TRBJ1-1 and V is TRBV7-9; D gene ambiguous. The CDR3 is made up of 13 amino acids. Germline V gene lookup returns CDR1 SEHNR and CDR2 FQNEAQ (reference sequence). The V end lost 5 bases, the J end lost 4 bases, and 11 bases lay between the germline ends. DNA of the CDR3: TGTGCCAGCAGCGCTAACACGAGCACTGAAGCTTTCTTT. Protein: CASSANTSTEAFF.

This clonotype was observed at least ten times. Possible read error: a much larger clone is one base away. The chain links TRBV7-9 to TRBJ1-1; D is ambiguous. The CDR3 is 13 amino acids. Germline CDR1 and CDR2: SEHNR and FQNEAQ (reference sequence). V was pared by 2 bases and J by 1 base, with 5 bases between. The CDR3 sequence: CASSLYGNTEAFF. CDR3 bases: TGTGCCAGCAGCTTATACGGGAACACTGAAGCTTTCTTT.

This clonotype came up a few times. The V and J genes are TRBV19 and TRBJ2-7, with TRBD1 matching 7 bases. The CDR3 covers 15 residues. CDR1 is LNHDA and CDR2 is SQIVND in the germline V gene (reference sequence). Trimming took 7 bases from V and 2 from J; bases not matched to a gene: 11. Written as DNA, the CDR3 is TGTGCCAGTACCCTTACTGGGACAGATACCTACGAGCAGTACTTC. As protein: CASTLTGTDTYEQYF.

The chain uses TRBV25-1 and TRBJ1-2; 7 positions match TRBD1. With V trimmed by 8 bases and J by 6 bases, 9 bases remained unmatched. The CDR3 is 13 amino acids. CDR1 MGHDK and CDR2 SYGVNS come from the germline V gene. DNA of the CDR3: TGTGCCAGCTCATCCCGGACAGGAGATGGCTACACCTTC. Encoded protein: CASSSRTGDGYTF.

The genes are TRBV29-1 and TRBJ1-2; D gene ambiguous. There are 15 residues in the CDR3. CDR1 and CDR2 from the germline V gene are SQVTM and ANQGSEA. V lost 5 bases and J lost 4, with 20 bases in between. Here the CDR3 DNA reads TGCAGCGTTATCGGACTAGCGGGATTCGGCTATGGCTACACCTTC. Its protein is CSVIGLAGFGYGYTF.

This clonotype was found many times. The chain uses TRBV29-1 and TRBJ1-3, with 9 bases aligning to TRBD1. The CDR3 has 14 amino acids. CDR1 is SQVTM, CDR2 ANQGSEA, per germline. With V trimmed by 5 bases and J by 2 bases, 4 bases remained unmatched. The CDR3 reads CSVRTGAAGNTIYF. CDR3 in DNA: TGCAGCGTTAGGACAGGGGCTGCTGGAAACACCATATATTTT.

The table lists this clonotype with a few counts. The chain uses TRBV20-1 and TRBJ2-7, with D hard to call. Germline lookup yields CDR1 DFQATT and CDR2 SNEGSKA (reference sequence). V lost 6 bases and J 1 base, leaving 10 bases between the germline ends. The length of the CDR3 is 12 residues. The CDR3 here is CSAGSGSYEQYF. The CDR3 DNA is TGCAGTGCCGGATCCGGGTCCTACGAGCAGTACTTC.

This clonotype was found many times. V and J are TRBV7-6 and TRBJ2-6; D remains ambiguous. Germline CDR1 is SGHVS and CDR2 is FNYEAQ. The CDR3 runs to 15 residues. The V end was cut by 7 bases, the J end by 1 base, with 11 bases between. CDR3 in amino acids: CASTPGRSGANVLTF. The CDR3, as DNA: TGTGCCAGCACCCCAGGCAGGTCTGGGGCCAACGTCCTGACTTTC.